The clone carrying this T cell receptor (beta chain) occurred a few times. The sample is drawn from a study of patients and donors after allogeneic stem cell transplantation. Via MiXCR, TCRdb re-called the RT-PCR reads, giving one row per CDR3 protein. Here the sample spans about 230,000 distinct CDR3 sequences, over 12% being singletons. The V gene end was trimmed by 4 bases and the J gene end by 12 bases; junction bases not matched to a gene: 17. Germline values: CDR1 LGHDT, CDR2 YNNKEL (reference sequence). The CDR3 totals 15 residues. The receptor was derived from a human donor who was either an allogeneic HSCT recipient or a stem cell or donor lymphocyte infusion donor (not recorded which). It is not recorded whose cells these are; they may come from a transplant donor. The sample consisted of blood, either unsorted or a sorted T cell fraction (not recorded which). The genes are TRBV3-1 and TRBJ1-2, with 7 bases lining up with TRBD1. The CDR3 DNA reads TGTGCCAGCAGCCCTAAAAGGACAGGATCGTCGGGCGACACCTTC. It specifies CASSPKRTGSSGDTF.